This T cell receptor beta chain comes out of a study of shared T cell receptors in the human thymus. Sequenced by immunoSEQ multiplex PCR; TCRdb stores in-frame clones only, minus some. The sample records under 450,000 clones, 85% to 95% being singletons. There are 17 residues in the CDR3. V gave up 3 bases and J gave up 7 bases; unmatched junction bases: 9. Germline lookup yields CDR1 MDHEN and CDR2 SYDVKM. The sequenced sample was thymocytes. The origin of this receptor is a human donor. The V call is TRBV28, the J call TRBJ2-3; TRBD2 agrees at 14 bases. Here the CDR3 reads CASSFPRLAGGPNTQYF. The CDR3 coding sequence is TGTGCCAGCAGTTTTCCCAGACTAGCGGGAGGGCCAAATACGCAGTATTTT.